This TCR beta chain came from a study of cytomegalovirus exposure and HLA in healthy donors. Primers for the PCR totalled 60 Vbeta and 13 Jbeta. TCRdb's copy holds only in-frame clones and misses some; the assay was immunoSEQ multiplex PCR. The table includes some 90,000 clones, about 81% detected once. The CDR3 has 18 residues. Trimming removed 4 bases at V and 0 bases at J, with 19 bases between. Germline lookup yields CDR1 SEHNR and CDR2 FQNEAQ (reference sequence). Concerning this clone: As yet, its antigen is unknown.

Study observations and caveats: It emerged from a later analysis that several of the most significant clusters appeared to be linked to common viral pathogens. HLA alleles showed associations with some 15,000 TCR beta sequences in a later analysis, at a 0.05 false discovery rate.

This TCR was sampled from a man in his forties in good health and CMV-seronegative. Sequencing used PBMCs. The chain links TRBV7-9 to TRBJ1-5, with D possibly matching TRBD1 (5 bases). The CDR3 reads CASSSEGAGPYSNQPQHF. The DNA for the CDR3 is TGTGCCAGCAGCTCAGAAGGGGCAGGACCATATAGCAATCAGCCCCAGCATTTT.